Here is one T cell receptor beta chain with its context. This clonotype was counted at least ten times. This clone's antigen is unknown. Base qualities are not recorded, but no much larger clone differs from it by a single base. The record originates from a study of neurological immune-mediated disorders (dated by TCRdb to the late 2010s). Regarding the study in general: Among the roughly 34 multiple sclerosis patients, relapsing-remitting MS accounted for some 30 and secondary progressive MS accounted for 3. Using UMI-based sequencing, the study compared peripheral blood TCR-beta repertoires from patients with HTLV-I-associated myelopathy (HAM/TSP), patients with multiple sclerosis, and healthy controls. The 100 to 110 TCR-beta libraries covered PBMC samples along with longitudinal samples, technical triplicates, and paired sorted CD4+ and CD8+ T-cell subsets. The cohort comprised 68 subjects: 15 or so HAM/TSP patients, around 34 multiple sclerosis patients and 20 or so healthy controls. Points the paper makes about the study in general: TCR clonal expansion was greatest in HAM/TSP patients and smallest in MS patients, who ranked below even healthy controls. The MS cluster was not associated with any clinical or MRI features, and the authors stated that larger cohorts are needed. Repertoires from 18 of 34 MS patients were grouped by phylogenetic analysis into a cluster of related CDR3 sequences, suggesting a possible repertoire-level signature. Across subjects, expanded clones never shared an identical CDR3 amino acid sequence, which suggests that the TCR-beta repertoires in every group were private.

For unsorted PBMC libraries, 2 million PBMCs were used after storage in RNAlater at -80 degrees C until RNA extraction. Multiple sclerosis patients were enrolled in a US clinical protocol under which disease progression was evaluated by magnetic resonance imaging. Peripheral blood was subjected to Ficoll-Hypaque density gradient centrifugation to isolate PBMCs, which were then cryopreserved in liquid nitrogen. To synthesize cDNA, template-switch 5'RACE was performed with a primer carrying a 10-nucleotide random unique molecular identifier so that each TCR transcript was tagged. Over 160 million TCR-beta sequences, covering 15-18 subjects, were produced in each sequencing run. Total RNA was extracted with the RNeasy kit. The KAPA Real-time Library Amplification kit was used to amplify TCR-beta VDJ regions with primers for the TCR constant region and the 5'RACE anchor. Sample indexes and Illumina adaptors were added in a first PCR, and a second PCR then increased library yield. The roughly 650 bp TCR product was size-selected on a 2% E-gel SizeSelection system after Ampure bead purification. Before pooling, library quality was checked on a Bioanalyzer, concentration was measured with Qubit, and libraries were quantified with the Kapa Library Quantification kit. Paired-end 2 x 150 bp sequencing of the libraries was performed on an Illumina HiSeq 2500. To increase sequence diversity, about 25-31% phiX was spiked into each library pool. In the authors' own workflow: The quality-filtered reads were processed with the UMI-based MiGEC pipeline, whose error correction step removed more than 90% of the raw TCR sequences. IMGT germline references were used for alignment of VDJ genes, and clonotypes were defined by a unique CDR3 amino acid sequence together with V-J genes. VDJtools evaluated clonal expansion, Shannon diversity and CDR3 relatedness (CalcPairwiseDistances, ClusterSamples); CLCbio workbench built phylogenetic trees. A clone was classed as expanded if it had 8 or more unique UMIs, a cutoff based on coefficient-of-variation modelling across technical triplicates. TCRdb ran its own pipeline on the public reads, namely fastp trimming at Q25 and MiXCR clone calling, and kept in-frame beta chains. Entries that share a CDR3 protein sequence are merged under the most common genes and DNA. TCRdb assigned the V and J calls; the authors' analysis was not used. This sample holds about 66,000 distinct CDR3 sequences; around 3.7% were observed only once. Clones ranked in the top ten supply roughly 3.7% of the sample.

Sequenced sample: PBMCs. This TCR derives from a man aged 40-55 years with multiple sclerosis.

In nucleotide form, the sequence is TGTGCCAGCAGCACTAGCGTTGGAGGGGGCGCGACTGAAGCTTTCTTT. This sequence encodes CASSTSVGGGATEAFF. Rearrangement joined TRBV7-2 to TRBJ1-1, with 7 central nucleotides matching TRBD1. Per the germline V gene, SGHTA is the CDR1 and FQGNSA is the CDR2. The CDR3 contains 16 residues, cysteine and phenylalanine counted. Just the 48-base CDR3 DNA is kept, in frame starting at base 1. Unmatched junction bases come to 14, with V trimmed by 5 bases and J by 5 bases.